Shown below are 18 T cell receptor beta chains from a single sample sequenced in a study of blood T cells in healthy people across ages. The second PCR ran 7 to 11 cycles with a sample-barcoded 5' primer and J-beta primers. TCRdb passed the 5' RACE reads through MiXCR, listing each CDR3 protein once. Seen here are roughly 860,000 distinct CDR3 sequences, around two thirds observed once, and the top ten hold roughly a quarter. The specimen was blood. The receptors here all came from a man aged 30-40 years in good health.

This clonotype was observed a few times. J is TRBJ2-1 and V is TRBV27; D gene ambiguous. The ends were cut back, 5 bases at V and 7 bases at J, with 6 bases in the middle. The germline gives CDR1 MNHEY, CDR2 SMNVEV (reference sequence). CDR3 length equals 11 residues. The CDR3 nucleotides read TGTGCCAGCAGTGCCATGAATGAGCAGTTCTTC. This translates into CASSAMNEQFF.

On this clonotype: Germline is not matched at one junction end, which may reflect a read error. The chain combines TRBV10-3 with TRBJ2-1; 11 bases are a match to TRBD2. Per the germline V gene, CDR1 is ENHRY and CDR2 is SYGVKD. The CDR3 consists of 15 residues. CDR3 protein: CAISFLAGGYDEQFF. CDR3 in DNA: TGTGCCATCAGTTTTCTAGCGGGGGGCTACGATGAGCAGTTCTTC.

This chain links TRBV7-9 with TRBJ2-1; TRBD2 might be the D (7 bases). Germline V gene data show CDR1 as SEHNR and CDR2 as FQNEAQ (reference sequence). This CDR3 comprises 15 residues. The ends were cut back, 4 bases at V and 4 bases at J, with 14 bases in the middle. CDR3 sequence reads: CASSSLEGGYNEQFF. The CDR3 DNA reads TGTGCCAGCAGCTCCCTGGAGGGGGGGTACAATGAGCAGTTCTTC.

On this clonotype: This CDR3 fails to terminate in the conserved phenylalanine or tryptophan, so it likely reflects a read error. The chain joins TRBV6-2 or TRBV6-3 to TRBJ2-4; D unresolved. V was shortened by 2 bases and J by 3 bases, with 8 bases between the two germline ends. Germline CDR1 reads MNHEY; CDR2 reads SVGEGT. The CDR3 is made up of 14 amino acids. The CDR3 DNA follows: TGTGCCAGCAGTTACAGGCAAGGCAAAAACATTCAGTACTCC. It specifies CASSYRQGKNIQYS.

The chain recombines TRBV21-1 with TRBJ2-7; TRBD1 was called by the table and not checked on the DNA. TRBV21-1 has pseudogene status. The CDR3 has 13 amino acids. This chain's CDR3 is CAIPHRDRGEQYF. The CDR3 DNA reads TGTGCCATCCCGCATCGGGACAGGGGCGAGCAGTACTTC.

The CDR3 nucleotides read TGTGCCAGCAGCGCCTCGACCGGGACGGGCTCCTACGAGCAGTACTTC. Amino acids: CASSASTGTGSYEQYF. The V call is TRBV7-9, the J call TRBJ2-7; D may be TRBD1 or TRBD2 (5 bases each). Trimming removed 5 bases at V and 0 bases at J, with 17 bases between. The germline CDR1 and CDR2 sequences are SEHNR and FQNEAQ (reference sequence). The CDR3 contains 16 residues.

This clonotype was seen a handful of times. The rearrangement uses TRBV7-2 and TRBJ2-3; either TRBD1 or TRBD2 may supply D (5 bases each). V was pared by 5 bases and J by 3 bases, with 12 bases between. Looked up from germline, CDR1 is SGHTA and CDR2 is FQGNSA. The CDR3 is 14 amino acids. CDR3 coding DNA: TGTGCCAGCAGCGACCGGGACGGAACAGATACGCAGTATTTT. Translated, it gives CASSDRDGTDTQYF. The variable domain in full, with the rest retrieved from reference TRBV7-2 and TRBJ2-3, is GAGVSQSPSNKVTEKGKDVELRCDPISGHTALYWYRQSLGQGLEFLIYFQGNSAPDKSGLPSDRFSAERTGGSVSTLTIQRTQQEDSAVYLCASSDRDGTDTQYFGPGTRLTVL.

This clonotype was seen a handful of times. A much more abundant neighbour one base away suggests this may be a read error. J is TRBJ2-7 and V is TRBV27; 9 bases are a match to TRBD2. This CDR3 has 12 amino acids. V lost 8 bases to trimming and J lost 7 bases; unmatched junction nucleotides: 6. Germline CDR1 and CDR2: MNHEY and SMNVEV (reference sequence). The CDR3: CASGTSHNEQYF. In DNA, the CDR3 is TGTGCCAGCGGGACTAGCCACAATGAGCAGTACTTC.

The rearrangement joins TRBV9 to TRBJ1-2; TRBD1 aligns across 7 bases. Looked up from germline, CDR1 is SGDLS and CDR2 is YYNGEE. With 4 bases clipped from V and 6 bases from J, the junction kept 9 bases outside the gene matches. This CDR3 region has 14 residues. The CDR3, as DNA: TGTGCCAGCAGCTCCCGGACAGGAGTGGATGGCTACACCTTC. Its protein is CASSSRTGVDGYTF.

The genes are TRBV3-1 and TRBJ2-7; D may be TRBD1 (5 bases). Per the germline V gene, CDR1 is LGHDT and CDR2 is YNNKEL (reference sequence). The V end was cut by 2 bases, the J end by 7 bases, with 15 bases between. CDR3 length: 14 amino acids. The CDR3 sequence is CASSQNRFFGEQYF. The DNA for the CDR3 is TGTGCCAGCAGCCAAAACAGGTTCTTTGGGGAGCAGTACTTC.

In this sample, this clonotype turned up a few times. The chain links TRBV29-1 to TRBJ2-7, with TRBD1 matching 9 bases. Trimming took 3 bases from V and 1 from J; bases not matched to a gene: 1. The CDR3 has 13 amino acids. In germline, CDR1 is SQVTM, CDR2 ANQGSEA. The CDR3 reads CSVDGTGSYEQYF. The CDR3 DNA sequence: TGCAGCGTTGACGGGACAGGGTCCTACGAGCAGTACTTC.

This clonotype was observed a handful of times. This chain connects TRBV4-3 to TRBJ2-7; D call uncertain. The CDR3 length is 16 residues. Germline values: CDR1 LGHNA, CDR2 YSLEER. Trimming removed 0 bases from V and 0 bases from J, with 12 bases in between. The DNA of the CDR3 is TGCGCCAGCAGCCAAGATGCGGCAGGAATCTCCTACGAGCAGTACTTC. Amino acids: CASSQDAAGISYEQYF.

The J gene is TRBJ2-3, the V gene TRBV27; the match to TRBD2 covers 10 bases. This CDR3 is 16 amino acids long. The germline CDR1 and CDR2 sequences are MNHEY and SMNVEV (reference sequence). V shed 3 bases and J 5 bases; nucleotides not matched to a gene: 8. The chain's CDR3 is CASSLQSGLAIDTQYF. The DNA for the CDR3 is TGTGCCAGCAGTTTGCAATCGGGACTAGCGATAGATACGCAGTATTTT.

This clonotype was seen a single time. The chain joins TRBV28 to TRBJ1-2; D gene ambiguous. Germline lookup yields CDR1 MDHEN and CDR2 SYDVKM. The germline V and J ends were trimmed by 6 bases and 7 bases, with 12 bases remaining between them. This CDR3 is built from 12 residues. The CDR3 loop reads CASSPPRSGYTF. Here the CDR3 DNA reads TGTGCCAGCAGCCCCCCGCGGAGTGGCTACACCTTC.

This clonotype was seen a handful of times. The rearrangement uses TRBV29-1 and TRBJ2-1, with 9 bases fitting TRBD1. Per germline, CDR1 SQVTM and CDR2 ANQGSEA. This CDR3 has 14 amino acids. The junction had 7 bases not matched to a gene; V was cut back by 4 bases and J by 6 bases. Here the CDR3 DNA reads TGCAGCGTTGGGGGGACAGGGATGAGCAATGAGCAGTTCTTC. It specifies CSVGGTGMSNEQFF.

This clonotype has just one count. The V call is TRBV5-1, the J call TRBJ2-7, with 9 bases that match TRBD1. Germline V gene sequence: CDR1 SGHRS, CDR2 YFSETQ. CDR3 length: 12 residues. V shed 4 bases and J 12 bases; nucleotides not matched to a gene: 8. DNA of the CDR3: TGCGCCAGCAGCATAGACAGGGGGTATTTGTACTTC. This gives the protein CASSIDRGYLYF. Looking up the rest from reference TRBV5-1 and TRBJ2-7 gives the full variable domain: KAGVTQTPRYLIKTRGQQVTLSCSPISGHRSVSWYQQTPGQGLQFLFEYFSETQRNKGNFPGRFSGRQFSNSRSEMNVSTLELGDSALYLCASSIDRGYLYFGPGTRLTVT.

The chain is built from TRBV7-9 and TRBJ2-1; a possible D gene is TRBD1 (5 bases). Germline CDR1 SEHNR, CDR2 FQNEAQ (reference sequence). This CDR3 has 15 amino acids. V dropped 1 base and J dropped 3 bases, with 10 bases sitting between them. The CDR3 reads CASSLETANYNEQFF. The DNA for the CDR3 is TGTGCCAGCAGCTTAGAGACAGCGAACTACAATGAGCAGTTCTTC.

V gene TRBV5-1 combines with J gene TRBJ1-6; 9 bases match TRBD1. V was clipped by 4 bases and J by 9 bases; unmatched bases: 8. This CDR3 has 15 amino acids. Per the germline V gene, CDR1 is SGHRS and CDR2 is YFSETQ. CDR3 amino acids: CASSRGQGNGSPLHF. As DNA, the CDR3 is TGCGCCAGCAGCAGGGGACAGGGTAATGGTTCACCCCTCCACTTT.